This TCR beta chain was recovered during a study of control samples from healthy donors and cancer patients. The data were produced by immunoSEQ multiplex PCR, yet TCRdb's version contains in-frame clones alone and is incomplete. Found here are about 170,000 clones, about 93% of them singletons; the top ten hold approximately 4%. V shed 6 bases, J shed 4 bases, and the junction held 11 bases outside the gene matches. This CDR3 spans 16 amino acids. Germline CDR1 is MNHEY and CDR2 is SMNVEV (reference sequence). Sequencing was done on a sample of blood. The TCR comes from a woman in her fifties or sixties in good health. The V call is TRBV27, the J call TRBJ2-5, with TRBD2 identical over 10 bases. CDR3 sequence (DNA): TGTGCCAGCAGCGGAAAGGGGCTAGCGGGGGTAGAGACCCAGTACTTC. Its translation: CASSGKGLAGVETQYF.